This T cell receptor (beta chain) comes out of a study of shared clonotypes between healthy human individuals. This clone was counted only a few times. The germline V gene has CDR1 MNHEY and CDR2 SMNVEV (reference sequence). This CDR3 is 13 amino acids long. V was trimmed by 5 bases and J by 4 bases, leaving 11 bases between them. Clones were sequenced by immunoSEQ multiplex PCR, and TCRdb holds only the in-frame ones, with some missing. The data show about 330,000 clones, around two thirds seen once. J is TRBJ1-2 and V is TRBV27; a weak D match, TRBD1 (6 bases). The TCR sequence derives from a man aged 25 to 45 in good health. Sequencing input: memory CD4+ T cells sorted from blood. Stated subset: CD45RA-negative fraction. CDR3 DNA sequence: TGTGCCAGCAGTCCTGACAGGTTCTATGGCTACACCTTC. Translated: CASSPDRFYGYTF.